These 9 T cell receptor beta chains were sequenced from one sample in a study of regulatory T cells in long-lasting Graves disease. Time point denoted: persistent/refractory GD, antithyroid drugs over 5 years with positive TRAb. PBMCs provided the RNA from which the TCR library was made. Arm-PCR of CDR3 regions with iRepertoire HTBI primers generated TCR beta libraries. From the multiplex PCR reads, TCRdb called clonotypes with MiXCR, one entry per CDR3 protein. The sample shows 350,000 to 450,000 distinct CDR3 sequences, 20% of them seen only once. The specimen was peripheral blood mononuclear cells (PBMCs), collected when the disease was refractory, from a patient treated with antithyroid drugs. The receptors were gathered from a female donor with Graves disease.

V gene TRBV7-2 combines with J gene TRBJ2-5; weak D call: TRBD1 (5 bases). Germline V gives CDR1 SGHTA, CDR2 FQGNSA. Trimming removed 4 bases from V and 7 bases from J, with 16 bases in between. The CDR3 runs to 14 residues. The CDR3 region has the DNA TGTGCCAGCAGCTCCCCCGAGATTAGGGGGACCCAGTACTTC. Encoded protein: CASSSPEIRGTQYF.

The chain employs TRBV10-2 and TRBJ1-2; D is unclear. This CDR3 spans 14 amino acids. The germline V gene has CDR1 WSHSY and CDR2 SAAADI. Trimming removed 6 bases from V and 9 bases from J, with 20 bases in between. For the CDR3, the DNA is TGCGCCAGCAGCTTACGACCGGCGGGAGATAGCTACACCTTC. It specifies CASSLRPAGDSYTF.

This clonotype was counted between two and nine times. J is TRBJ2-7 and V is TRBV5-1; no clear D. Trimming left V 1 base short and J 3 bases short, with 14 bases between. The CDR3 spans 15 residues. The germline V gene encodes CDR1 SGHRS and CDR2 YFSETQ. CDR3 coding DNA: TGCGCCAGCAGCTTGATGGCCAGAGACAACTACGAGCAGTACTTC. Its protein product is CASSLMARDNYEQYF.

This clonotype was recorded many times. The chain combines TRBV10-3 with TRBJ2-5; 11 nucleotides agree with TRBD1. This CDR3 comprises 15 residues. After removal of 5 bases from V and 2 bases from J, the junction contained 4 bases not matched to a gene. The germline CDR1 and CDR2 sequences are ENHRY and SYGVKD. The CDR3 bases are TGTGCCATCAGTAAAGGGACAGGGGGGCAAGAGACCCAGTACTTC. This codes for CAISKGTGGQETQYF.

The J gene is TRBJ1-1, the V gene TRBV18; D gene unclear. Germline values: CDR1 KGHSH, CDR2 LQKENI. The CDR3 contains 14 residues. V was trimmed by 0 bases and J by 3 bases, leaving 8 bases between them. The chain's CDR3 is CASSPPHSYTEAFF. The CDR3 region has the DNA TGTGCCAGCTCACCACCGCACAGTTACACTGAAGCTTTCTTT.

This clonotype was picked up many times. The chain uses TRBV27 and TRBJ1-2; unclear D gene. Germline assignment: CDR1 MNHEY and CDR2 SMNVEV (reference sequence). The CDR3 loop spans 13 amino acids. V was clipped by 5 bases and J by 8 bases, with 15 bases between them. The DNA for the CDR3 is TGTGCCAGCAGTCCCAATGCAGGACCGGGCTACACCTTC. Protein product: CASSPNAGPGYTF.

This clonotype was observed at least ten times. The genes are TRBV12-3 or TRBV12-4 and TRBJ1-6; D gene ambiguous. The CDR3 sequence is 16 residues long. The V end lost 6 bases, the J end lost 7 bases, and 19 bases lay between the germline ends. This chain's CDR3 is CASSRSIEGSNSPLHF. As DNA, the CDR3 is TGTGCCAGCAGCCGATCTATTGAGGGATCGAATTCACCCCTCCACTTT.

This clonotype was seen repeatedly, ten times or more. The genes are TRBV3-1 and TRBJ2-5; 9 positions match TRBD1. The CDR3 has 16 amino acids. CDR1 LGHDT and CDR2 YNNKEL come from the germline V gene (reference sequence). The V gene end was trimmed by 4 bases and the J gene end by 5 bases; junction bases not matched to a gene: 11. The CDR3 sequence: CASSPSTGGGGETQYF. CDR3 DNA sequence: TGTGCCAGCAGCCCTTCGACAGGGGGTGGAGGTGAGACCCAGTACTTC.

This clonotype was detected only a few times. The genes are TRBV6-1 and TRBJ1-4; the D gene is possibly TRBD1 (6 bases). V dropped 6 bases and J dropped 7 bases, with 15 bases sitting between them. Germline V lookup: CDR1 MNHNS, CDR2 SASEGT. The CDR3 is 14 residues long. The DNA of the CDR3 is TGTGCCAGCAGACAACAGGGTCGGGGTGAAAAACTGTTTTTT. It encodes CASRQQGRGEKLFF.